This T cell receptor beta chain was captured by sequencing in a study of T cell repertoires in cytomegalovirus infection. Study-level background: Matching HLA type and CMV infection were both indicated by public TCR beta signatures. Study-level results: Dominating the ex vivo response were HLA-C-restricted CMV-specific TCR beta clonotypes.

From the reads, TCRdb called clonotypes with MiXCR, one entry per CDR3 protein. The sample has 550,000 to 850,000 distinct CDR3 sequences, 30% to 40% seen once. Worth noting for this clonotype: Antigen specificity is unknown.

Here the sequenced sample was cultured PBMCs, taken from culture after CMV antigen stimulation. The sequence came from a human donor in good health (CMV status not recorded). Some clones in this sample may be carry-over from other donors' samples.

DNA for the CDR3: TGCAGTGCTAGAGATAAAAACAGGGGCAACACTGAAGCTTTCTTT. Its protein is CSARDKNRGNTEAFF. This chain uses TRBV20-1 with TRBJ1-1, with TRBD1 matching over 7 bases. With V trimmed by 0 bases and J by 2 bases, 6 bases remained unmatched. From germline, CDR1 is DFQATT and CDR2 SNEGSKA (reference sequence). This CDR3 spans 15 amino acids.